This paragraph covers one TCR beta chain sequence. Its antigen remains unidentified. This entry belongs to a study of T-cell reconstitution after alpha-beta-depleted transplantation in children. Unique molecular identifiers were used in preparing the TCRbeta library. TCRdb reanalysed the PCR reads using MiXCR and keeps one entry per CDR3 protein. The table has 400,000 to 550,000 distinct CDR3 sequences, 10% seen once; the top ten hold just over 2%. The V end lost 7 bases, the J end lost 4 bases, and 13 bases lay between the germline ends. This CDR3 has 12 residues. Germline-derived CDR1 and CDR2 are DFQATT and SNEGSKA (reference sequence). Study-wide points: Several hundred graft clones that had expanded were reportedly the source of alpha-beta T cells about two months after transplant. Newly generated T cells supplied most T-cell counts and diversity one year post-transplant.

The sequence derives from a child aged 2 to 15 with inherited bone marrow failure, due to receive a stem cell transplant. The chain combines TRBV20-1 with TRBJ1-2; D is uncertain. Sequences were derived from PBMCs, sampled before TCRalphabeta/CD19-depleted stem cell transplant. The CDR3 is CSDVSLSYGYTF. The CDR3 nucleotides are TGCAGTGACGTCAGCCTCAGCTATGGCTACACCTTC.